This TCR beta chain was recovered during a study of cytomegalovirus exposure and HLA in healthy donors. Comments on this clone: What it binds is unknown.

CDR1 is SGHNT and CDR2 is YYREEE in the germline V gene (reference sequence). The CDR3 consists of 14 residues. Trimming shortened V by 4 bases and J by 1 base, and 11 bases separated the two germline ends. The PCR employed 60 Vbeta primers together with 13 Jbeta primers. Assay: immunoSEQ multiplex PCR; the TCRdb copy retains only in-frame clones and omits some. Found here are approximately 74,000 clones, around 75% of them singletons; the top ten hold approximately 7.8%. Study-wide results and caveats: As was reported, the classifier diagnosed cytomegalovirus status with high specificity and sensitivity. A missense variant in DCLRE1C was later tied to TCR beta V- and J-gene trimming. Sequencing had likely introduced a cluster of highly shared sequence variants as an artifact.

This TCR derives from a man aged 55-75 years in good health and CMV-seropositive. The specimen sequenced was PBMCs. The gene calls are TRBV5-4 and TRBJ1-2; a possible D gene is TRBD1 (6 bases). The CDR3 DNA sequence: TGTGCCAGCAGCCGGGACAATGATAACTATGGCTACACCTTC. This translates into CASSRDNDNYGYTF. The complete variable domain, with remaining parts taken from reference TRBV5-4 and TRBJ1-2, reads ETGVTQSPTHLIKTRGQQVTLRCSSQSGHNTVSWYQQALGQGPQFIFQYYREEENGRGNFPPRFSGLQFPNYSSELNVNALELDDSALYLCASSRDNDNYGYTFGSGTRLTVV.